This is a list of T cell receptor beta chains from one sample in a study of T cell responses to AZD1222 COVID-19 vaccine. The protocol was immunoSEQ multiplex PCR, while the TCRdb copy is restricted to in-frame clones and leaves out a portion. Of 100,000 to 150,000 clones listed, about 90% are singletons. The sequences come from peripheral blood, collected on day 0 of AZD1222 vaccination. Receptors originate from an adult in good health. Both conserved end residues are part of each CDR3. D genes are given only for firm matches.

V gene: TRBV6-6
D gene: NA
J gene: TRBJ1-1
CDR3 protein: CASSWTEGTEAFF

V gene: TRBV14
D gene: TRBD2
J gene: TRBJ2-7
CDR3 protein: CASSQDARLAGRYEQYF

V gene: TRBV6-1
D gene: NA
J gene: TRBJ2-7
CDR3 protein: CASSEPKGSYEQYF

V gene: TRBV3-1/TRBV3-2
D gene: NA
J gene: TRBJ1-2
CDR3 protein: CASSQGSASLGGYTF

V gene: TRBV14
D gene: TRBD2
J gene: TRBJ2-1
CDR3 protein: CASSPRLAGNGEQFF

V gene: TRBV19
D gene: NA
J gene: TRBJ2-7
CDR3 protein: CASSIRGNTYEQYF

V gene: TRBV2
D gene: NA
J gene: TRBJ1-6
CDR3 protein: CASSERPVNSPLHF

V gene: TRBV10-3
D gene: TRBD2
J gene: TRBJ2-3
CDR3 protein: CAISGDSSSGVSIGTQYF

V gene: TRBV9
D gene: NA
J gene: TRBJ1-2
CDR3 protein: CASSGMDAGDGYTF

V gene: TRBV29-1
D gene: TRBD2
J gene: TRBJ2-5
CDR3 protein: CSVSGLTDQETQYF